The clone carrying this TCR beta chain was seen only a few times. Thawed, overnight-rested PBMC were stained with GMM-loaded CD1B tetramer, viability dye and anti-CD3, then sorted. The lipid loaded on the CD1B tetramers was C32 glucose monomycolate from Rhodococcus equi. Approximately 100,000 tetramer-negative cells were sorted from each donor. The sample is drawn from a study of T cells in tuberculosis. The CDR3 extends over 16 amino acids. From germline, CDR1 is MDHEN and CDR2 SYDVKM. Between the trimmed V and J ends, which lost 7 bases and 0 bases, there was a span of 16 bases. Sequencing was performed with immunoSEQ multiplex PCR; in TCRdb, only in-frame clones are kept and a portion is missing. The table lists 50,000 to 65,000 clones, 70% to 90% of them singletons, with 21% in the top ten.

The chain is built from TRBV28 and TRBJ1-5; D is possibly TRBD1 (5 bases). The TCR comes from an adult woman with latent tuberculosis. The sample taken for sequencing was CD1b-GMM tetramer-negative cells sorted from PBMCs. CDR3 loop: CASITGGDYSNQPQHF. DNA for the CDR3: TGTGCCAGCATCACTGGGGGGGATTATAGCAATCAGCCCCAGCATTTT.